These 30 T cell receptor beta chains were all obtained from the same sample, sequenced in a study of cytomegalovirus exposure and HLA in healthy donors. This table comes from immunoSEQ multiplex PCR, and its TCRdb copy is limited to in-frame clones, with some not included. Of more than 90,000 clones in the sample, less than 90% are singletons; the top ten hold about 4.1%. The sequencing input was PBMCs. These receptors came from a man aged 18 to 29 in good health and CMV-seropositive.

The chain links TRBV7-2 to TRBJ1-2; 9 positions match TRBD1. CDR1 SGHTA and CDR2 FQGNSA come from the germline V gene. The junction had 1 base not matched to a gene; V was cut back by 1 base and J by 7 bases. There are 13 residues in the CDR3. CDR3 protein: CASSLVGQGGYTF. The CDR3 nucleotides are TGTGCCAGCAGCTTAGTGGGACAGGGTGGCTACACCTTC. Full variable domain (outside the CDR3, taken from reference TRBV7-2 and TRBJ1-2): GAGVSQSPSNKVTEKGKDVELRCDPISGHTALYWYRQSLGQGLEFLIYFQGNSAPDKSGLPSDRFSAERTGGSVSTLTIQRTQQEDSAVYLCASSLVGQGGYTFGSGTRLTVV.

Only a few counts were recorded for this clone. The chain recombines TRBV4-2 with TRBJ1-2; 7 bases match TRBD1. After removal of 0 bases from V and 11 bases from J, the junction contained 12 bases not matched to a gene. From germline, CDR1 is LGHNA and CDR2 YNFKEQ. There are 15 residues in the CDR3. CDR3 loop: CASSQEGTAVYPYTF. DNA of the CDR3: TGTGCCAGCAGCCAAGAAGGGACAGCCGTTTACCCTTACACCTTC.

This chain links TRBV5-1 with TRBJ2-5; D possibly corresponds to TRBD2 (6 bases). The germline CDR1 and CDR2 sequences are SGHRS and YFSETQ. This CDR3 region has 14 residues. Trimming pared 4 bases from V and 2 bases from J, leaving 12 bases between. The chain's CDR3 is CASSPGLLQETQYF. CDR3 DNA: TGCGCCAGCAGCCCGGGACTGCTGCAAGAGACCCAGTACTTC.

This chain links TRBV7-9 with TRBJ2-1, with TRBD1 matching 10 bases. Unmatched junction bases numbered 7, after V lost 6 bases and J lost 5 bases. Germline-derived CDR1 and CDR2 are SEHNR and FQNEAQ (reference sequence). The CDR3 has 15 amino acids. The CDR3 nucleotides are TGTGCCAGCAGGGACGACAGGGGGCACGACAATGAGCAGTTCTTC. Translating it yields CASRDDRGHDNEQFF.

The chain combines TRBV7-6 with TRBJ1-4, with D perhaps TRBD1 (5 bases). This CDR3 has 16 amino acids. The V end lost 6 bases, the J end lost 4 bases, and 18 bases lay between the germline ends. Germline assignment: CDR1 SGHVS and CDR2 FNYEAQ. CDR3 nucleotide sequence: TGTGCCAGCAGATCCATTTATGGGGCAGTTAATGAAAAACTGTTTTTT. This sequence encodes CASRSIYGAVNEKLFF.

The chain recombines TRBV2 with TRBJ2-7; D uncertain. CDR3 length: 12 amino acids. Trimming took 6 bases from V and 2 from J, leaving 8 bases between them. Per germline, CDR1 SNHLY and CDR2 FYNNEI. The CDR3 nucleotides read TGTGCCAGCAGGGCAGGCGCCTACGAGCAGTACTTC. Translated, it gives CASRAGAYEQYF.

This clone showed up just once. The J gene is TRBJ2-7, the V gene TRBV7-9; a weak D match, TRBD1 (5 bases). Germline V gene data show CDR1 as SEHNR and CDR2 as FQNEAQ (reference sequence). The CDR3 totals 16 residues. The V gene lost 1 base and the J gene lost 4 bases, with 17 bases spanning the gap. The chain's CDR3 is CASSLGSTGSLYEQYF. The CDR3, as DNA: TGTGCCAGCAGCTTAGGTAGTACAGGCAGCTTATACGAGCAGTACTTC.

CDR3 DNA sequence: TGTGCCAGCAGCACCGGGACAGGGTCAACTAATGAAAAACTGTTTTTT. Amino acids: CASSTGTGSTNEKLFF. The chain carries TRBV5-8 and TRBJ1-4; 9 positions match TRBD1. CDR1 and CDR2 (germline): SGHTS, YDEGEE. V gave up 4 bases and J gave up 0 bases; unmatched junction bases: 4. The CDR3 covers 16 residues.

The chain combines TRBV5-1 with TRBJ1-2; unclear D gene. V was trimmed by 4 bases and J by 3 bases, leaving 10 bases between them. CDR3 size: 13 residues. CDR1 is SGHRS, CDR2 YFSETQ, per germline. The CDR3 is CASSASGDYGYTF. CDR3 nucleotide sequence: TGCGCCAGCAGCGCTAGCGGGGACTATGGCTACACCTTC. Complete variable domain (other parts from reference TRBV5-1 and TRBJ1-2): KAGVTQTPRYLIKTRGQQVTLSCSPISGHRSVSWYQQTPGQGLQFLFEYFSETQRNKGNFPGRFSGRQFSNSRSEMNVSTLELGDSALYLCASSASGDYGYTFGSGTRLTVV.

This clone was detected only once. J is TRBJ2-1 and V is TRBV4-1; 9 bases are shared with TRBD2. Germline CDR1 reads MGHRA; CDR2 reads YSYEKL. The CDR3 consists of 15 residues. V lost 7 bases, J lost 6 bases, and 10 bases stayed unmatched. The CDR3 DNA follows: TGCGCCAGCACCCTAAGGGGAGCGGGGGGCAATGAGCAGTTCTTC. It encodes CASTLRGAGGNEQFF.

About this clone: Mismatch with germline at one junction end may stem from a read error. V gene TRBV7-7 combines with J gene TRBJ2-1; 11 bases map to TRBD2. The V gene's germline CDR1 is SSHAT and CDR2 FNYEAQ (reference sequence). The CDR3 sequence is 15 residues long. In DNA, the CDR3 is TGTGCTAGCAGCCAGGGACTAGCGGCTCGGGATGAGCAGTTCTTC. This translates into CASSQGLAARDEQFF.

J is TRBJ1-1 and V is TRBV5-8; D might be TRBD1 (6 bases). V was pared by 3 bases and J by 4 bases, with 16 bases between. The CDR3 consists of 15 residues. CDR1 and CDR2 (germline): SGHTS, YDEGEE. CDR3 sequence (DNA): TGTGCCAGCAGCTGGTACTGGACAGCCGGCACTGAAGCTTTCTTT. As protein: CASSWYWTAGTEAFF.

The chain employs TRBV19 and TRBJ2-1, with 9 nucleotides matching TRBD2. The CDR3 extends over 15 amino acids. The germline V gene encodes CDR1 LNHDA and CDR2 SQIVND (reference sequence). Unmatched junction bases numbered 5, after V lost 4 bases and J lost 4 bases. CDR3 loop: CASSKGGGDYNEQFF. DNA of the CDR3: TGTGCCAGTAGTAAAGGCGGGGGGGATTACAATGAGCAGTTCTTC.

The J gene is TRBJ1-5, the V gene TRBV5-6; D not certain. Germline V gene sequence: CDR1 SGHDT, CDR2 YYEEEE. Trimming pared 2 bases from V and 5 bases from J, leaving 23 bases between. CDR3 length equals 18 residues. The CDR3 region is CASSFYRGNANYDQPQHF. The CDR3 DNA is TGTGCCAGCAGCTTTTACCGAGGGAACGCAAACTACGATCAGCCCCAGCATTTT.

This chain uses TRBV5-6 with TRBJ2-5, with 7 bases identical to TRBD2. TRBJ2-7 matches the DNA end more closely, so the J call is doubtful. CDR1 SGHDT and CDR2 YYEEEE come from the germline V gene. The CDR3 spans 15 residues. CDR3 region: CASSFGGTPSYEQYF. The CDR3 DNA is TGTGCCAGCAGCTTCGGGGGGACCCCCTCCTACGAGCAGTACTTC.

This sequence joins TRBV12-5 and TRBJ2-1; 13 bases map to TRBD2. Germline CDR1 and CDR2: LGHNT and FRNRAP. This CDR3 has 16 amino acids. V shed 2 bases, J shed 6 bases, and the junction held 4 bases outside the gene matches. This CDR3 reads CASGLILAGGANEQFF. Written as DNA, the CDR3 is TGTGCTAGTGGTTTGATACTAGCGGGGGGGGCCAATGAGCAGTTCTTC.

The chain uses TRBV10-3 and TRBJ1-3; 12 bases agree with TRBD1. The junction had 12 bases not matched to a gene; V was cut back by 2 bases and J by 1 base. CDR1 is ENHRY and CDR2 is SYGVKD in the germline V gene. The CDR3 sequence is 20 residues long. The CDR3 nucleotides are TGTGCCATCAGTGAGCCCGCTCGAGGGACAGGGGGCTTTTCTGGAAACACCATATATTTT. It specifies CAISEPARGTGGFSGNTIYF.

This clone has only a few counts. This sequence joins TRBV19 and TRBJ1-3; D is unclear. Trimming cost V 7 bases and J 4 bases, with 11 bases left between them. Germline CDR1 LNHDA, CDR2 SQIVND (reference sequence). The CDR3 is made up of 13 amino acids. This chain's CDR3 is CASKTGGGNTIYF. As DNA, the CDR3 is TGTGCCAGTAAGACGGGAGGGGGAAACACCATATATTTT.

The chain is built from TRBV5-4 and TRBJ1-3, with 8 bases matching TRBD1. With 1 base clipped from V and 8 bases from J, the junction kept 11 bases outside the gene matches. The CDR3 consists of 16 residues. CDR1 SGHNT and CDR2 YYREEE come from the germline V gene (reference sequence). CDR3 region: CASSLNPGGQYDTIYF. CDR3 nucleotides: TGTGCCAGCAGCTTGAATCCAGGGGGCCAGTACGACACCATATATTTT.

The rearrangement links TRBV5-1 to TRBJ1-2, with 9 positions matching TRBD1. Germline loops: CDR1 SGHRS, CDR2 YFSETQ. This CDR3 contains 15 residues. V gave up 0 bases and J gave up 7 bases; unmatched junction bases: 7. The CDR3 region has the DNA TGCGCCAGCAGCTTGGACAGGGGGCAAGTAGGTGGCTACACCTTC. It translates to CASSLDRGQVGGYTF.

V gene TRBV10-2 combines with J gene TRBJ2-3; no definite D call. V was trimmed by 4 bases and J by 0 bases, leaving 11 bases between them. Per the germline V gene, CDR1 is WSHSY and CDR2 is SAAADI. The CDR3 consists of 15 residues. The CDR3 nucleotides are TGCGCCAGCAGTGGTTCACTTCCTAGCACAGATACGCAGTATTTT. Translating it yields CASSGSLPSTDTQYF.

V and J are TRBV27 and TRBJ2-5; 10 positions match TRBD1. This CDR3 spans 15 amino acids. V shed 6 bases and J 4 bases; nucleotides not matched to a gene: 8. CDR1 is MNHEY, CDR2 SMNVEV, per germline (reference sequence). The CDR3 spells CASRPDRGRGETQYF. CDR3 nucleotide sequence: TGTGCCAGCAGGCCAGACAGGGGGCGCGGAGAGACCCAGTACTTC.

The V gene is TRBV7-9, the J gene TRBJ2-7; tentatively, D is TRBD2 (5 bases). This CDR3 contains 14 residues. With 1 base removed from V and 6 bases from J, the gap between germline ends came to 13 bases. CDR1 and CDR2 (germline): SEHNR, FQNEAQ (reference sequence). The CDR3 sequence is CASSLDGQAGEQYF. DNA for the CDR3: TGTGCCAGCAGCTTAGATGGCCAGGCGGGCGAGCAGTACTTC.

The chain has TRBV7-8 and TRBJ2-1; D is possibly TRBD1 (6 bases). Germline V CDR1 and CDR2: SGHVS, FQNEAQ. The CDR3 runs 15 residues. With 1 base removed from V and 4 bases from J, the gap between germline ends came to 11 bases. CDR3: CASSLGDTPYNEQFF. CDR3 coding DNA: TGTGCCAGCAGCTTAGGGGACACCCCTTACAATGAGCAGTTCTTC.

The V gene is TRBV9, the J gene TRBJ2-3; D not resolved. V was trimmed by 0 bases and J by 3 bases, leaving 2 bases between them. This CDR3 spans 12 amino acids. Germline V lookup: CDR1 SGDLS, CDR2 YYNGEE. CDR3 sequence: CASSVATDTQYF. In DNA form, the CDR3 reads TGTGCCAGCAGCGTAGCGACAGATACGCAGTATTTT.

The chain combines TRBV7-2 with TRBJ1-6, with D maybe TRBD1 (5 bases). The CDR3 spans 14 residues. The germline gives CDR1 SGHTA, CDR2 FQGNSA. The V gene lost 7 bases and the J gene lost 10 bases, with 17 bases spanning the gap. CDR3 sequence: CASTKGQGRSPLHF. In nucleotides, the CDR3 is TGTGCCAGCACTAAAGGGCAGGGAAGGTCACCCCTCCACTTT.

V and J are TRBV12-5 and TRBJ2-1, with 9 nucleotides matching TRBD2. CDR1 and CDR2 from the germline V gene are LGHNT and FRNRAP. This CDR3 is 13 amino acids long. CDR3 protein: CVSGGAVYNEQFF. The CDR3 bases are TGTGTTAGCGGGGGAGCCGTCTACAATGAGCAGTTCTTC.

As regards this clone: No DNA is shown, since the ends of the CDR3 on it are uncertain; the CDR3 is the one TCRdb lists. The rearrangement uses TRBV19 and TRBJ2-2; the D call TRBD2 from the table was never checked on the DNA. Inclusive of both ends, the CDR3 amounts to 16 amino acids. The germline V gene has CDR1 LNHDA and CDR2 SQIVND (reference sequence). The CDR3 region is CASSTAAGRRAGELFF.

This chain uses TRBV25-1 with TRBJ2-3; D not certain. Trimming cost V 2 bases and J 3 bases, with 12 bases left between them. The CDR3 has 15 amino acids. Germline CDR1 MGHDK, CDR2 SYGVNS. The CDR3 DNA reads TGTGCCAGCAGTGAAATGGGCTTAAGGACAGATACGCAGTATTTT. It encodes CASSEMGLRTDTQYF.

The V call is TRBV19, the J call TRBJ1-3; the D gene is possibly TRBD1 (6 bases). V gave up 3 bases and J gave up 0 bases, with 9 bases separating them. From germline, CDR1 is LNHDA and CDR2 SQIVND (reference sequence). This CDR3 spans 15 amino acids. The CDR3 DNA sequence: TGTGCCAGTAGTATCCGGGACACCTCTGGAAACACCATATATTTT. It encodes CASSIRDTSGNTIYF.